The 8 T cell receptor beta chains given below trace back to one sample, sequenced in a study of PD-1 blockade in classical Hodgkin lymphoma. Clones were sequenced by immunoSEQ multiplex PCR, and TCRdb holds only the in-frame ones, with some missing. The table shows about 90,000 clones, with nearly 95% occurring only once. Every patient relapsed after autologous stem cell transplantation, and brentuximab vedotin exposure varied. This specimen was peripheral blood mononuclear cells (PBMCs), taken before the second cycle of nivolumab. The source of these receptors is a human donor with classical Hodgkin lymphoma.

The V and J genes are TRBV2 and TRBJ1-3; D is perhaps TRBD1 (6 bases). V was clipped by 6 bases and J by 0 bases, with 18 bases between them. Per germline, CDR1 SNHLY and CDR2 FYNNEI. The CDR3 consists of 17 residues. The CDR3 DNA sequence: TGTGCCAGCAGGGGGGGCGAGACGGTACTCTCTGGAAACACCATATATTTT. Its protein product is CASRGGETVLSGNTIYF.

CDR3 bases: TGCGCCAGCAGAGTACGGGGTGGTAATGAAAAACTGTTTTTT. Translation: CASRVRGGNEKLFF. The genes are TRBV5-1 and TRBJ1-4; D is unclear. The CDR3 loop spans 14 amino acids. V lost 5 bases and J 4 bases, leaving 12 bases between the germline ends. Per germline, CDR1 SGHRS and CDR2 YFSETQ.

This chain uses TRBV28 with TRBJ2-7; D may be TRBD1 (6 bases). V lost 5 bases to trimming and J lost 0 bases, with 17 bases between them. The germline V gene encodes CDR1 MDHEN and CDR2 SYDVKM. CDR3 size: 16 residues. The chain's CDR3 is CASSTPLGGSSYEQYF. CDR3 bases: TGTGCCAGCAGTACCCCTCTTGGGGGCTCCTCCTACGAGCAGTACTTC.

The chain recombines TRBV19 with TRBJ2-3; TRBD2 matches at 10 bases. J was trimmed by 3 bases and V by 8 bases; bases with no gene match: 5. The CDR3 has 14 residues. The germline V gene encodes CDR1 LNHDA and CDR2 SQIVND (reference sequence). The CDR3 bases are TGTGCCAGTCAGGTAGCGGGAGGAACAGATACGCAGTATTTT. Its protein is CASQVAGGTDTQYF. Full variable domain (outside the CDR3, taken from reference TRBV19 and TRBJ2-3): DGGITQSPKYLFRKEGQNVTLSCEQNLNHDAMYWYRQDPGQGLRLIYYSQIVNDFQKGDIAEGYSVSREKKESFPLTVTSAQKNPTAFYLCASQVAGGTDTQYFGPGTRLTVL.

This sequence joins TRBV11-2 and TRBJ2-4; weak D call: TRBD2 (7 bases). Trimming took off 4 bases at V and 9 bases at J, with 19 bases between the two ends. Germline V gene data show CDR1 as SGHAT and CDR2 as FQNNGV. This CDR3 has 15 residues. CDR3: CASSWSGAGVGIQYF. DNA of the CDR3: TGTGCCAGCAGCTGGTCGGGGGCGGGAGTCGGCATTCAGTACTTC.

The chain combines TRBV6-6 with TRBJ1-5, with D perhaps matching TRBD1 (6 bases). The CDR3 length is 15 residues. V lost 2 bases, J lost 4 bases, and 12 bases lay in between. Germline assignment: CDR1 MNHNY and CDR2 SVGAGI (reference sequence). The CDR3 region has the DNA TGTGCCAGCAGTTACAAACAAGGGGGAAATCAGCCCCAGCATTTT. Amino acid sequence: CASSYKQGGNQPQHF.

The chain employs TRBV5-1 and TRBJ2-7, with 8 nucleotides matching TRBD2. This CDR3 comprises 15 residues. Germline values: CDR1 SGHRS, CDR2 YFSETQ. The V segment lost 0 bases and the J segment 6 bases; nucleotides outside the gene matches: 8. For the CDR3, the DNA is TGCGCCAGCAGCTTGGAGGTAGCGGGACCTGTCGAGCAGTACTTC. Residues: CASSLEVAGPVEQYF.

Concerning this clone: One junction end disagrees with the germline gene, perhaps due to a read error. This chain connects TRBV6-5 to TRBJ2-7; D ambiguous. The CDR3 contains 9 residues. The germline gives CDR1 MNHEY, CDR2 SVGAGI. The CDR3 sequence is CASSARLDF. The CDR3 region has the DNA TGTGCCAGCAGCGCGAGGTTGGACTTC.